The rows below give T cell receptor beta chains drawn from one sample of a study of identical twins. TCRdb redid the calling of the 5' RACE reads with MiXCR, one entry per CDR3 protein. The sample consists of 200,000 to 250,000 distinct CDR3 sequences, 5% to 7% of them appearing once. The same sample was also studied in work on T cells expressing NK-cell markers.

The source material was CD8+ T cells sorted from blood. These receptors were collected from a woman aged 18-35 years in good health. The CDR3 runs from the conserved cysteine through the conserved F or W. A D gene is named only where the DNA matches it firmly. A clone size is listed for some rows: how often the clone was seen (once, few, many), or a class if it is expanded.

>TRBJ2-5|NA|TRBV7-9|NA
TGTGCCAGCAGCGGGGCAGGCCTCCCCCAGATGGAGACCCAGTACTTC
CASSGAGLPQMETQYF
>TRBJ1-2|NA|TRBV12-3/TRBV12-4|many
TGTGCCAGCAGGTCCCAGGCAGGGAAGGCTGGCTACACCTTC
CASRSQAGKAGYTF
>TRBJ2-5|TRBD1|TRBV29-1|many
TGCAGCGTCGATTGGACAGGGGAAGACCAGTACTTC
CSVDWTGEDQYF
>TRBJ2-2|NA|TRBV11-1|few
TGTGCTAGCCAGCCACTTCTGGGTCGGGTAAAAGACACCGGGGAGCTGTTTTTT
CASQPLLGRVKDTGELFF
>TRBJ2-1|TRBD2|TRBV7-6|NA
TGTGCCAGCAGCTTAGAGGGACTAGCGGCACACGAAATACCCTACAATGAGCAGTTCTTC
CASSLEGLAAHEIPYNEQFF
>TRBJ2-3|TRBD1|TRBV3-1|many
TGTGCCAGCAGCCAAGATCGGACAGGGATAGATACGCAGTATTTT
CASSQDRTGIDTQYF
>TRBJ2-3|NA|TRBV12-3/TRBV12-4|many
TGTGCCAGCAACCAAGACACAGATACGCAGTATTTT
CASNQDTDTQYF
>TRBJ2-7|TRBD1|TRBV7-9|few
TGTGCCAGCAGCTCGGGACAGGGTGGCTTCTACGAGCAGTACTTC
CASSSGQGGFYEQYF
>TRBJ2-2|NA|TRBV7-6|NA
TGTGCCAGCAGCTTCGACTCTAGGCGCGGGGAGCTGTTTTTT
CASSFDSRRGELFF
>TRBJ2-1|TRBD2|TRBV5-1|NA
TGCGCCAGCAGCTTGGCGTTTCGGGAGGACTCCTACAATGAGCAGTTCTTC
CASSLAFREDSYNEQFF
>TRBJ2-7|TRBD2|TRBV7-9|few
TGTGCCAGCAGCTTTGGACGGGGGGGCGAGCAGTACTTC
CASSFGRGGEQYF
>TRBJ2-7|TRBD1|TRBV13|few
TGTGCCAGCAGCTTAGCGGGTTCTCGGGACAGGAACGAGCAGTACTTC
CASSLAGSRDRNEQYF
>TRBJ2-7|NA|TRBV6-2/TRBV6-3|many
TGTGCCAGCAGTTACCCGAGGGTTTCGGGATACGAGCAGTACTTC
CASSYPRVSGYEQYF
>TRBJ1-6|NA|TRBV9|NA
TGTGCCAACAGCGGTCGCGGTCCCCTCCACTTT
CANSGRGPLHF
>TRBJ2-1|NA|TRBV9|few
TGTGCCAGCAGCGTAGGTGGTAGAGGGAATGAGCAGTTCTTC
CASSVGGRGNEQFF
>TRBJ2-7|TRBD1|TRBV13|few
TGTGCCAGCAGCTTTACCGGGACAGGGGTCCACGAGCAGTACTTC
CASSFTGTGVHEQYF